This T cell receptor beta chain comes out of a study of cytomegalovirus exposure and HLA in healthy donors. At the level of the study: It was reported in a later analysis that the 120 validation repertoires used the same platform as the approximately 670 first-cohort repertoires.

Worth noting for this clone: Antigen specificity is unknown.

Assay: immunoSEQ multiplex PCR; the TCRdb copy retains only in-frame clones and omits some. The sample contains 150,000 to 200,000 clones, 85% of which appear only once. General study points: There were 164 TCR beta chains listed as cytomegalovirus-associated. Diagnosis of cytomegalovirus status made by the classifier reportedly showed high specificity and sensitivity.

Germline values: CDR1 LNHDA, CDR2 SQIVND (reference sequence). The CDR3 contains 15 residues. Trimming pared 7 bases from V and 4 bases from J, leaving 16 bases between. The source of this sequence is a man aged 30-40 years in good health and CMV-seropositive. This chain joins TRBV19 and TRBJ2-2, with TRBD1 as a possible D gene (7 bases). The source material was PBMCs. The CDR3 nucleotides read TGTGCCAGTACCATCTACCAGGGGGGCACCGGGGAGCTGTTTTTT. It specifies CASTIYQGGTGELFF. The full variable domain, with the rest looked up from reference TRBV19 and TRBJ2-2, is DGGITQSPKYLFRKEGQNVTLSCEQNLNHDAMYWYRQDPGQGLRLIYYSQIVNDFQKGDIAEGYSVSREKKESFPLTVTSAQKNPTAFYLCASTIYQGGTGELFFGEGSRLTVL.